Listed below are T cell receptor beta chains from one sample, sequenced in a study of cytomegalovirus exposure and HLA in healthy donors. Data came from immunoSEQ multiplex PCR; TCRdb stores just in-frame clones and leaves some out. The sample consists of 120,000 or so clones, about 96% of them appearing once. The sequenced material came from PBMCs. These receptor sequences come from a man between 18 and 29 years old in good health and CMV-seronegative. Both conserved end residues are part of each CDR3. Fields, in order: clone size, J gene, D gene, V gene, CDR3 protein, CDR3 DNA. The D gene is left open where the match is weak. Clone size is not always given. Where it is, it says once, few, many or a class for expanded clones.

abundance: -
j_gene: TRBJ1-5
d_gene: -
v_gene: TRBV4-3
CDR3aa: CASSQDGKSNQPQHF
CDR3nt: TGCGCCAGCAGCCAAGATGGCAAGAGCAATCAGCCCCAGCATTTT

abundance: medium-sized
j_gene: TRBJ2-7
d_gene: TRBD1
v_gene: TRBV7-3
CDR3aa: CASRPRGLSSYEQYF
CDR3nt: TGTGCCAGCAGGCCCAGGGGGCTTAGCTCCTACGAGCAGTACTTC

abundance: -
j_gene: TRBJ2-7
d_gene: TRBD2
v_gene: TRBV7-2
CDR3aa: CASSGGDKPYEQYF
CDR3nt: TGTGCCTCGTCCGGGGGGGACAAGCCATACGAGCAGTACTTC

abundance: -
j_gene: TRBJ2-1
d_gene: TRBD2
v_gene: TRBV30
CDR3aa: CAGGTSGLSSYNEQFF
CDR3nt: TGTGCCGGAGGGACTAGCGGACTGAGCTCCTACAATGAGCAGTTCTTC

abundance: -
j_gene: TRBJ2-7
d_gene: -
v_gene: TRBV21-1
CDR3aa: CASSKVDEQYF
CDR3nt: TGTGCCAGCAGCAAAGTCGACGAGCAGTACTTC

abundance: -
j_gene: TRBJ1-5
d_gene: -
v_gene: TRBV28
CDR3aa: CASSSNRFSSNQPQHF
CDR3nt: TGTGCCAGCAGTTCTAACAGGTTTTCGAGCAATCAGCCCCAGCATTTT

abundance: -
j_gene: TRBJ1-2
d_gene: TRBD1
v_gene: TRBV30
CDR3aa: CAFAPGTVNGYTF
CDR3nt: TGTGCCTTCGCTCCCGGGACAGTAAATGGCTACACCTTC

abundance: -
j_gene: TRBJ2-1
d_gene: TRBD1
v_gene: TRBV7-3
CDR3aa: CASSPRDRGADEQFF
CDR3nt: TGTGCCAGCAGCCCCCGGGACAGGGGGGCCGATGAGCAGTTCTTC

abundance: -
j_gene: TRBJ2-7
d_gene: TRBD2
v_gene: TRBV30
CDR3aa: CAWSFLSGMVPEQYF
CDR3nt: TGTGCCTGGAGTTTTTTGAGCGGGATGGTCCCCGAGCAGTACTTC

abundance: few
j_gene: TRBJ1-5
d_gene: -
v_gene: TRBV28
CDR3aa: CATAGGEGQPQHF
CDR3nt: TGTGCCACCGCGGGGGGGGAAGGGCAGCCCCAGCATTTT

abundance: -
j_gene: TRBJ2-2
d_gene: TRBD2
v_gene: TRBV5-1
CDR3aa: CASSFRTSGNTGELFF
CDR3nt: TGCGCCAGCAGCTTTAGGACTAGCGGGAACACCGGGGAGCTGTTTTTT

abundance: -
j_gene: TRBJ2-2
d_gene: -
v_gene: TRBV7-2
CDR3aa: CASSLDASRPNTGELFF
CDR3nt: TGTGCCAGCAGCTTAGATGCTAGCCGACCGAACACCGGGGAGCTGTTTTTT

abundance: -
j_gene: TRBJ1-5
d_gene: -
v_gene: TRBV28
CDR3aa: CASSLLAAQPQHF
CDR3nt: TGTGCCAGCAGTTTGTTGGCGGCTCAGCCCCAGCATTTT

abundance: -
j_gene: TRBJ2-2
d_gene: -
v_gene: TRBV30
CDR3aa: CAWSVLRDGELFF
CDR3nt: TGTGCCTGGAGTGTACTGCGAGACGGGGAGCTGTTTTTT

abundance: -
j_gene: TRBJ2-7
d_gene: TRBD2
v_gene: TRBV18
CDR3aa: CASSPPRGTSMIGIYEQYF
CDR3nt: TGTGCCAGCTCACCACCTCGGGGGACTAGTATGATAGGAATCTACGAGCAGTACTTC

abundance: few
j_gene: TRBJ1-5
d_gene: TRBD1
v_gene: TRBV7-2
CDR3aa: CASSRTGTGNNQPQHF
CDR3nt: TGTGCCAGCAGCCGTACCGGGACAGGGAACAATCAGCCCCAGCATTTT

abundance: -
j_gene: TRBJ2-7
d_gene: -
v_gene: TRBV4-1
CDR3aa: CASSQASQAEQYF
CDR3nt: TGCGCCAGCAGCCAAGCCTCACAGGCCGAGCAGTACTTC

abundance: -
j_gene: TRBJ2-7
d_gene: -
v_gene: TRBV7-8
CDR3aa: CASSLSRTEVGYEQYF
CDR3nt: TGTGCCAGCAGCTTAAGCAGGACAGAGGTAGGGTACGAGCAGTACTTC

abundance: once
j_gene: TRBJ2-7
d_gene: -
v_gene: TRBV5-6
CDR3aa: CASSSPRWATYEQYF
CDR3nt: TGTGCCAGCAGCTCCCCTCGGTGGGCCACCTACGAGCAGTACTTC

abundance: -
j_gene: TRBJ2-1
d_gene: TRBD2
v_gene: TRBV28
CDR3aa: CASSLYTGTDSGPYNEQFF
CDR3nt: TGTGCCAGCAGTTTATATACGGGGACTGATAGCGGGCCCTACAATGAGCAGTTCTTC

abundance: -
j_gene: TRBJ1-1
d_gene: TRBD1
v_gene: TRBV6-4
CDR3aa: CASSAGGTEAFF
CDR3nt: TGTGCCAGCAGTGCAGGGGGGACTGAAGCTTTCTTT

abundance: -
j_gene: TRBJ2-7
d_gene: -
v_gene: TRBV10-3
CDR3aa: CAISESETVSYEQYF
CDR3nt: TGTGCCATCAGTGAGTCCGAGACAGTCTCCTACGAGCAGTACTTC

abundance: -
j_gene: TRBJ2-1
d_gene: TRBD2
v_gene: TRBV6-4
CDR3aa: CASSENGRGDEQFF
CDR3nt: TGTGCCAGCAGTGAGAACGGGAGGGGCGATGAGCAGTTCTTC

abundance: -
j_gene: TRBJ2-7
d_gene: TRBD2
v_gene: TRBV6-6
CDR3aa: CASLGLANLEQYF
CDR3nt: TGTGCCAGCTTAGGACTAGCTAATCTCGAGCAGTACTTC

abundance: -
j_gene: TRBJ2-1
d_gene: -
v_gene: TRBV18
CDR3aa: CASSPQDRFNEQFF
CDR3nt: TGTGCCAGCTCACCCCAGGACAGATTCAATGAGCAGTTCTTC

abundance: -
j_gene: TRBJ1-2
d_gene: -
v_gene: TRBV5-4
CDR3aa: CASSLVGAQPPYGYTF
CDR3nt: TGTGCCAGCAGCTTGGTGGGGGCCCAACCCCCTTATGGCTACACCTTC

abundance: -
j_gene: TRBJ2-1
d_gene: TRBD1
v_gene: TRBV7-4
CDR3aa: CASSVDRVLWEQFF
CDR3nt: TGTGCCAGCAGCGTGGACAGGGTTTTGTGGGAGCAGTTCTTC

abundance: -
j_gene: TRBJ1-2
d_gene: -
v_gene: TRBV14
CDR3aa: CASSQVRGISGYTF
CDR3nt: TGTGCCAGCAGCCAAGTTCGGGGTATCTCTGGCTACACCTTC

abundance: -
j_gene: TRBJ1-2
d_gene: TRBD1
v_gene: TRBV30
CDR3aa: CAWGPGTGTGVYGYTF
CDR3nt: TGTGCCTGGGGACCAGGGACAGGGACCGGGGTCTATGGCTACACCTTC

abundance: -
j_gene: TRBJ2-7
d_gene: -
v_gene: TRBV5-6
CDR3aa: CASSHTGNSYEQYF
CDR3nt: TGTGCCAGCAGCCACACAGGGAACTCCTACGAGCAGTACTTC

abundance: -
j_gene: TRBJ1-5
d_gene: -
v_gene: TRBV7-2
CDR3aa: CASSLSSVGNQPQHF
CDR3nt: TGTGCCAGCAGCTTAAGTTCGGTGGGCAATCAGCCCCAGCATTTT

abundance: -
j_gene: TRBJ1-1
d_gene: TRBD1
v_gene: TRBV29-1
CDR3aa: CSVHRGGNTEAFF
CDR3nt: TGCAGCGTTCACAGGGGTGGGAACACTGAAGCTTTCTTT

abundance: -
j_gene: TRBJ2-1
d_gene: -
v_gene: TRBV7-6
CDR3aa: CASSFYQGKANNEQFF
CDR3nt: TGTGCCAGCAGCTTTTATCAGGGGAAAGCTAACAACGAGCAGTTCTTC

abundance: -
j_gene: TRBJ2-1
d_gene: -
v_gene: TRBV27
CDR3aa: CASSGSASSYNEQFF
CDR3nt: TGTGCCAGCTCCGGGAGCGCGAGCTCCTACAATGAGCAGTTCTTC

abundance: -
j_gene: TRBJ1-1
d_gene: -
v_gene: TRBV19
CDR3aa: CASSDTGNTEAFF
CDR3nt: TGTGCCAGTAGTGACACAGGGAACACTGAAGCTTTCTTT

abundance: -
j_gene: TRBJ1-1
d_gene: -
v_gene: TRBV29-1
CDR3aa: CSVEAHSVSDTEAFF
CDR3nt: TGCAGCGTTGAAGCGCACTCGGTTAGTGACACTGAAGCTTTCTTT

abundance: -
j_gene: TRBJ2-7
d_gene: -
v_gene: TRBV7-8
CDR3aa: CASSVQGYEQYF
CDR3nt: TGTGCCAGCAGCGTGCAGGGTTACGAGCAGTACTTC

abundance: -
j_gene: TRBJ1-1
d_gene: -
v_gene: TRBV11-3
CDR3aa: CASSLVFGAEAFF
CDR3nt: TGTGCCAGCAGCTTAGTATTTGGGGCCGAAGCTTTCTTT

abundance: -
j_gene: TRBJ2-5
d_gene: TRBD2
v_gene: TRBV6-5
CDR3aa: CASSPGLDQETQYF
CDR3nt: TGTGCCAGCAGCCCCGGACTAGACCAAGAGACCCAGTACTTC

abundance: -
j_gene: TRBJ2-1
d_gene: TRBD2
v_gene: TRBV4-2
CDR3aa: CASSPSGLASYNEQFF
CDR3nt: TGTGCCAGCAGCCCCTCGGGACTAGCATCCTACAATGAGCAGTTCTTC

abundance: -
j_gene: TRBJ2-7
d_gene: TRBD2
v_gene: TRBV7-9
CDR3aa: CASSPSGSIYEQYF
CDR3nt: TGTGCCAGCAGCCCTAGCGGGAGCATCTACGAGCAGTACTTC

abundance: -
j_gene: TRBJ2-1
d_gene: TRBD2
v_gene: TRBV11-3
CDR3aa: CASSLDRGLAGHNEQFF
CDR3nt: TGTGCCAGCAGCTTAGATCGGGGACTAGCGGGCCACAATGAGCAGTTCTTC

abundance: once
j_gene: TRBJ2-1
d_gene: -
v_gene: TRBV7-2
CDR3aa: CASSLRRNEQFF
CDR3nt: TGTGCCAGCAGCCTTCGGAGAAATGAGCAGTTCTTC

abundance: -
j_gene: TRBJ2-7
d_gene: TRBD1
v_gene: TRBV27
CDR3aa: CASSRDSTYEQYF
CDR3nt: TGTGCCAGCTCCCGGGACAGCACCTACGAGCAGTACTTC

abundance: -
j_gene: TRBJ1-5
d_gene: -
v_gene: TRBV6-5
CDR3aa: CASSYGWGDQPQHF
CDR3nt: TGTGCCAGCAGTTACGGGTGGGGAGATCAGCCCCAGCATTTT